Listed below are T cell receptor beta chains from one sample, sequenced in a study of CD8+ T cells in alopecia areata. The assay was immunoSEQ multiplex PCR, and TCRdb's table has in-frame clones only and misses some. The table lists roughly 200,000 clones, roughly three fifths of them singletons. Material: CD8+ T cells sorted from blood. All receptors derive from a human donor in good health. Each CDR3 is given with its conserved first and last residue. A D gene is named only where the DNA matches it firmly. Size is omitted from some rows. Given values are once, few, many or a class for expanded clones.

d_call: -
j_call: TRBJ2-7
v_call: TRBV27
clone_size: -
cdr3_nt: TGTGCCAGCAGTTTGACGGAAGGGGTTTTCTACGAGCAGTACTTC
cdr3_aa: CASSLTEGVFYEQYF

d_call: -
j_call: TRBJ2-2
v_call: TRBV5-6
clone_size: -
cdr3_nt: TGTGCCAGCAGCCCTGACTACACCGGGGAGCTGTTTTTT
cdr3_aa: CASSPDYTGELFF

d_call: -
j_call: TRBJ1-1
v_call: TRBV6-5
clone_size: -
cdr3_nt: TGTGCCAGCAGTTACTCGGGACACCTTAACACTGAAGCTTTCTTT
cdr3_aa: CASSYSGHLNTEAFF

d_call: -
j_call: TRBJ1-6
v_call: TRBV5-4
clone_size: -
cdr3_nt: TGTGCCAGCAGCTTGGAGAGTGAGCATTCACCCCTCCACTTT
cdr3_aa: CASSLESEHSPLHF

d_call: -
j_call: TRBJ2-5
v_call: TRBV4-1
clone_size: -
cdr3_nt: TGCGCCAGCAGCCAGGTTACTAGACGAGAGACCCAGTACTTC
cdr3_aa: CASSQVTRRETQYF

d_call: -
j_call: TRBJ1-4
v_call: TRBV7-9
clone_size: few
cdr3_nt: TGTGCCAGCAGCGACAAGTCAACTAATGAAAAACTGTTTTTT
cdr3_aa: CASSDKSTNEKLFF

d_call: -
j_call: TRBJ2-5
v_call: TRBV19
clone_size: -
cdr3_nt: TGTGCCAGTAGTCGGGACATCCCCTGGGAGACCCAGTACTTC
cdr3_aa: CASSRDIPWETQYF

d_call: TRBD1
j_call: TRBJ2-7
v_call: TRBV29-1
clone_size: few
cdr3_nt: TGCAGCGTTGCCCGGGACAGTGGATACGAGCAGTACTTC
cdr3_aa: CSVARDSGYEQYF

d_call: -
j_call: TRBJ1-6
v_call: TRBV6-6
clone_size: -
cdr3_nt: TGTGCCAGCAGTTACTCTGCGTTTACGCCTTATTCACCCCTCCACTTT
cdr3_aa: CASSYSAFTPYSPLHF

d_call: -
j_call: TRBJ2-7
v_call: TRBV4-1
clone_size: -
cdr3_nt: TGCGCCAGCAGCCATAAGGCGGGACAGAGTGCGGACGAGCAGTACTTC
cdr3_aa: CASSHKAGQSADEQYF

d_call: TRBD1
j_call: TRBJ1-4
v_call: TRBV30
clone_size: -
cdr3_nt: TGTGCCTGGAGCGAAGTTGGGACAGGCGATGAAAAACTGTTTTTT
cdr3_aa: CAWSEVGTGDEKLFF

d_call: -
j_call: TRBJ2-3
v_call: TRBV12-5
clone_size: -
cdr3_nt: TGTGCTAGTGTCCTGGGCACAGATACGCAGTATTTT
cdr3_aa: CASVLGTDTQYF

d_call: -
j_call: TRBJ2-7
v_call: TRBV27
clone_size: few
cdr3_nt: TGTGCCAGTCGGGCTGTGACCTACGAGCAGTACTTC
cdr3_aa: CASRAVTYEQYF

d_call: -
j_call: TRBJ2-3
v_call: TRBV5-1
clone_size: -
cdr3_nt: TGCGCCAGCAGCTACGAGCCGGGACGCGCCGATACGCAGTATTTT
cdr3_aa: CASSYEPGRADTQYF

d_call: -
j_call: TRBJ2-7
v_call: TRBV10-1
clone_size: -
cdr3_nt: TGCGCCAGCAGTGAGGCAGAAATCTACGAGCAGTACTTC
cdr3_aa: CASSEAEIYEQYF

d_call: -
j_call: TRBJ1-1
v_call: TRBV7-8
clone_size: -
cdr3_nt: TGTGCCAGCAGCTCCGACACAGGGCCCGGCACTGAAGCTTTCTTT
cdr3_aa: CASSSDTGPGTEAFF

d_call: -
j_call: TRBJ2-7
v_call: TRBV30
clone_size: -
cdr3_nt: TGTGCCTGGAGTCGGTCCCTTGGATCCTACGAGCAGTACTTC
cdr3_aa: CAWSRSLGSYEQYF

d_call: TRBD1
j_call: TRBJ1-5
v_call: TRBV4-1
clone_size: -
cdr3_nt: TGCGCCAGCAGCCAAGCAACAGGGGGTAATCAGCCCCAGCATTTT
cdr3_aa: CASSQATGGNQPQHF

d_call: -
j_call: TRBJ1-2
v_call: TRBV6-4
clone_size: many
cdr3_nt: TGTGCCAGCAGTGACTCGAGTGACGGGGGCGCGGAGGGCTACACCTTC
cdr3_aa: CASSDSSDGGAEGYTF

d_call: TRBD2
j_call: TRBJ2-5
v_call: TRBV7-6
clone_size: -
cdr3_nt: TGTGCCAGCAGCTTATCGTCCCTAGCGGGGCAAGAGACCCAGTACTTC
cdr3_aa: CASSLSSLAGQETQYF

d_call: -
j_call: TRBJ2-5
v_call: TRBV7-9
clone_size: few
cdr3_nt: TGTGCCAGCAGCTTGCCTAGCGAAGAGACCCAGTACTTC
cdr3_aa: CASSLPSEETQYF

d_call: -
j_call: TRBJ2-4
v_call: TRBV4-1
clone_size: once
cdr3_nt: TGCGCCAGCAGCGGGCGACCCGGGAACATTCAGTACTTC
cdr3_aa: CASSGRPGNIQYF

d_call: -
j_call: TRBJ1-2
v_call: TRBV29-1
clone_size: few
cdr3_nt: TGCAGCACCCCCGGGGAGGTCGGTGGCTACACCTTC
cdr3_aa: CSTPGEVGGYTF

d_call: TRBD1
j_call: TRBJ1-5
v_call: TRBV4-1
clone_size: few
cdr3_nt: TGCGCCAGCAGCCTAGAACGGGACAGCTATCAGCCCCAGCATTTT
cdr3_aa: CASSLERDSYQPQHF

d_call: -
j_call: TRBJ2-7
v_call: TRBV13
clone_size: -
cdr3_nt: TGTGCCAGCAGCTCCGGGACGGTCCTCTACGAGCAGTACTTC
cdr3_aa: CASSSGTVLYEQYF

d_call: TRBD1
j_call: TRBJ1-1
v_call: TRBV29-1
clone_size: -
cdr3_nt: TGCAGCGTGGGGACAGGGAACACTGAAGCTTTCTTT
cdr3_aa: CSVGTGNTEAFF

d_call: -
j_call: TRBJ1-1
v_call: TRBV29-1
clone_size: -
cdr3_nt: TGCAGCGTTGAAATGCTGGCTGAAGCTTTCTTT
cdr3_aa: CSVEMLAEAFF

d_call: -
j_call: TRBJ2-1
v_call: TRBV6-5
clone_size: -
cdr3_nt: TGTGCCAGCAGTGCCAGGGGACTCGCTTATGAGCAGTTCTTC
cdr3_aa: CASSARGLAYEQFF

d_call: -
j_call: TRBJ2-7
v_call: TRBV5-6
clone_size: -
cdr3_nt: TGTGCCAGCAGCTTGGCACGGGGCTACGAGCAGTACTTC
cdr3_aa: CASSLARGYEQYF

d_call: TRBD1
j_call: TRBJ1-2
v_call: TRBV5-5
clone_size: few
cdr3_nt: TGTGCCAGCAGCTCGTCTCTGTCCGGACAGGCTCTCTATGGCTACACCTTC
cdr3_aa: CASSSSLSGQALYGYTF

d_call: -
j_call: TRBJ1-6
v_call: TRBV6-1
clone_size: -
cdr3_nt: TGTGCCGGCCGGGGCCTTAATTCACCCCTCCACTTT
cdr3_aa: CAGRGLNSPLHF

d_call: -
j_call: TRBJ2-7
v_call: TRBV29-1
clone_size: -
cdr3_nt: TGCAGCGTTGCGGGTGGGATTACCTACGAGCAGTACTTC
cdr3_aa: CSVAGGITYEQYF

d_call: TRBD2
j_call: TRBJ2-7
v_call: TRBV9
clone_size: -
cdr3_nt: TGTGCCAGCAGCGTAGACGGGACTAGCACCTACGAGCAGTACTTC
cdr3_aa: CASSVDGTSTYEQYF

d_call: TRBD2
j_call: TRBJ2-1
v_call: TRBV4-1
clone_size: -
cdr3_nt: TGCGCCAGCAGCCCGACTAGCGGGGAAGTCAATGAGCAGTTCTTC
cdr3_aa: CASSPTSGEVNEQFF

d_call: -
j_call: TRBJ2-2
v_call: TRBV9
clone_size: -
cdr3_nt: TGTGCCAGCAGCGTAGAACTAAACACCGGGGAGCTGTTTTTT
cdr3_aa: CASSVELNTGELFF

d_call: -
j_call: TRBJ2-3
v_call: TRBV6-4
clone_size: many
cdr3_nt: TGTGCCAGCAGCCCCTTAGGAGGGGGCACAGATACGCAGTATTTT
cdr3_aa: CASSPLGGGTDTQYF

d_call: TRBD1
j_call: TRBJ1-1
v_call: TRBV7-2
clone_size: -
cdr3_nt: TGTGCCAGCAGCTTAGCGACAGGGGCTGAAGCTTTCTTT
cdr3_aa: CASSLATGAEAFF

d_call: -
j_call: TRBJ1-5
v_call: TRBV23-1
clone_size: -
cdr3_nt: TGCGCCAGCAGTCCGCCGGGCAGTCAGCCCCAGCATTTT
cdr3_aa: CASSPPGSQPQHF

d_call: TRBD1
j_call: TRBJ2-7
v_call: TRBV7-9
clone_size: -
cdr3_nt: TGTGCCAGCAGCTTCGGGACAGGGGGCTATTACGAGCAGTACTTC
cdr3_aa: CASSFGTGGYYEQYF

d_call: -
j_call: TRBJ2-6
v_call: TRBV7-9
clone_size: -
cdr3_nt: TGTGCCAGCAGCTTCCCGGATTCTGGGGCCAACGTCCTGACTTTC
cdr3_aa: CASSFPDSGANVLTF

d_call: -
j_call: TRBJ1-1
v_call: TRBV4-1
clone_size: -
cdr3_nt: TGCGCCAGCAGCCAAGAACAAATCCGCCGGGACACTGAAGCTTTCTTT
cdr3_aa: CASSQEQIRRDTEAFF

d_call: -
j_call: TRBJ1-1
v_call: TRBV27
clone_size: -
cdr3_nt: TGTGCCGCCGGGGCCACTGAAGCTTTCTTT
cdr3_aa: CAAGATEAFF

d_call: TRBD2
j_call: TRBJ2-3
v_call: TRBV4-1
clone_size: once
cdr3_nt: TGCGCCAGCAGCCAAGAGGAGCGGGGGGGCTTAGATACGCAGTATTTT
cdr3_aa: CASSQEERGGLDTQYF

d_call: TRBD2
j_call: TRBJ2-5
v_call: TRBV25-1
clone_size: once
cdr3_nt: TGTGCCAGCACTCCCCCTGGGGACTACACCCAAGAGACCCAGTACTTC
cdr3_aa: CASTPPGDYTQETQYF

d_call: -
j_call: TRBJ1-5
v_call: TRBV19
clone_size: -
cdr3_nt: TGTGCCAGTAGTACCCTGGGGTACGATCAGCCCCAGCATTTT
cdr3_aa: CASSTLGYDQPQHF

d_call: TRBD1
j_call: TRBJ2-3
v_call: TRBV19
clone_size: few
cdr3_nt: TGTGCCAGTAGTCCCGGGACAGCCACAGATACGCAGTATTTT
cdr3_aa: CASSPGTATDTQYF

d_call: -
j_call: TRBJ1-3
v_call: TRBV25-1
clone_size: -
cdr3_nt: TGTGCCAGCAGTGAATCGGGGGGGCCCGGAAACACCATATATTTT
cdr3_aa: CASSESGGPGNTIYF

d_call: -
j_call: TRBJ2-2
v_call: TRBV28
clone_size: -
cdr3_nt: TGTGCCAGCAGTTCGGCCGGGGCCCACACCGGGGAGCTGTTTTTT
cdr3_aa: CASSSAGAHTGELFF

d_call: TRBD1
j_call: TRBJ2-5
v_call: TRBV14
clone_size: -
cdr3_nt: TGTGCCAGCAGCCCCAGGGGGCGCGAAGAGACCCAGTACTTC
cdr3_aa: CASSPRGREETQYF

d_call: -
j_call: TRBJ1-1
v_call: TRBV7-6
clone_size: -
cdr3_nt: TGTGCCAGCAGCCTAAGACAGACCTTGAACACTGAAGCTTTCTTT
cdr3_aa: CASSLRQTLNTEAFF

d_call: TRBD1
j_call: TRBJ2-7
v_call: TRBV27
clone_size: -
cdr3_nt: TGTGCCAGCGGGAACACAGGGGGCATGAACGAGCAGTACTTC
cdr3_aa: CASGNTGGMNEQYF

d_call: -
j_call: TRBJ1-2
v_call: TRBV4-1
clone_size: -
cdr3_nt: TGCGCCAGCAGCCAAGTAGGAGGTGGAATCTACACCTTC
cdr3_aa: CASSQVGGGIYTF

d_call: -
j_call: TRBJ2-7
v_call: TRBV27
clone_size: -
cdr3_nt: TGTGCCAGCAGTTTATCAGGATACGAGCAGTACTTC
cdr3_aa: CASSLSGYEQYF

d_call: -
j_call: TRBJ2-5
v_call: TRBV11-2
clone_size: many
cdr3_nt: TGTGCCAGCAGCCGGATAGGGACCCAGTACTTC
cdr3_aa: CASSRIGTQYF

d_call: -
j_call: TRBJ1-1
v_call: TRBV7-9
clone_size: medium-sized
cdr3_nt: TGTGCCAGCAGCCACTCCCAAGGGGCCTCGAACACTGAAGCTTTCTTT
cdr3_aa: CASSHSQGASNTEAFF